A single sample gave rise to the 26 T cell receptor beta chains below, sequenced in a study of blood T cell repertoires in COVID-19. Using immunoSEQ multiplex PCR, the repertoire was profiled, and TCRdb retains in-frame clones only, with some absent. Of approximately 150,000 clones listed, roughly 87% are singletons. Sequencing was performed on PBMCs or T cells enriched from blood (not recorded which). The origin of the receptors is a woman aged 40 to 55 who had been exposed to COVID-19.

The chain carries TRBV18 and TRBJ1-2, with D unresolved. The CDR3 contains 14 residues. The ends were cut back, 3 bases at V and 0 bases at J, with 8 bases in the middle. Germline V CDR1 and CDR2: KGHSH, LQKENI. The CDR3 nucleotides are TGTGCCAGCTCACCTCTTCAGACTAACTATGGCTACACCTTC. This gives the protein CASSPLQTNYGYTF.

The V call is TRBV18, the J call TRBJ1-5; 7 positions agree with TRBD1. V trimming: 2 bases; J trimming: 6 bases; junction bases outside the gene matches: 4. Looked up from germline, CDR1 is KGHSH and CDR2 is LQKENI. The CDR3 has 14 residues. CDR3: CASSPMGDSQPQHF. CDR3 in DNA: TGTGCCAGCTCACCAATGGGGGACAGTCAGCCCCAGCATTTT.

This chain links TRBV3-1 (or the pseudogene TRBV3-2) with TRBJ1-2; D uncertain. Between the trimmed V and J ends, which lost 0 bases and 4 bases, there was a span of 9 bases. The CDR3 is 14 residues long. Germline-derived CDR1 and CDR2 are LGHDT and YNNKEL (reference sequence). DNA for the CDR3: TGTGCCAGCAGCCAAGAGGGAGCGTCCTATGGCTACACCTTC. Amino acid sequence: CASSQEGASYGYTF.

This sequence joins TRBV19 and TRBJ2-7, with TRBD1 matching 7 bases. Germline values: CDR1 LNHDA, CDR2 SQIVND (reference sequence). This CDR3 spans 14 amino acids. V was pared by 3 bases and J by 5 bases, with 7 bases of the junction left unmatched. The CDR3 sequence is CASSIRQGSNEQYF. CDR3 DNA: TGTGCCAGTAGTATCAGACAGGGTAGCAACGAGCAGTACTTC.

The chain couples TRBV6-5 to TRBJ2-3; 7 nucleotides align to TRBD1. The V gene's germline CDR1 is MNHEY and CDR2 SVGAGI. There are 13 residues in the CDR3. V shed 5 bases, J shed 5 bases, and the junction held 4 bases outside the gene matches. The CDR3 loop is CASSRQGVDTQYF. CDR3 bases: TGTGCCAGCAGTCGACAGGGAGTAGATACGCAGTATTTT.

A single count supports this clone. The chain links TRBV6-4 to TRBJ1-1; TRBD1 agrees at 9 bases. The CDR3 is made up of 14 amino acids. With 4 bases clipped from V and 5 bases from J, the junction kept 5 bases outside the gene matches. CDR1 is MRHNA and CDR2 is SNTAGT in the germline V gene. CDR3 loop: CASSVGTGSTEAFF. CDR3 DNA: TGTGCCAGCAGTGTTGGGACAGGGAGTACTGAAGCTTTCTTT.

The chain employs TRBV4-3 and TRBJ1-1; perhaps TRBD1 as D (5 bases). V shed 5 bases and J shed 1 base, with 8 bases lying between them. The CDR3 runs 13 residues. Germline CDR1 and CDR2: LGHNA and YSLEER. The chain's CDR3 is CASSKQENTEAFF. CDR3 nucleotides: TGCGCCAGCAGCAAACAGGAGAACACTGAAGCTTTCTTT.

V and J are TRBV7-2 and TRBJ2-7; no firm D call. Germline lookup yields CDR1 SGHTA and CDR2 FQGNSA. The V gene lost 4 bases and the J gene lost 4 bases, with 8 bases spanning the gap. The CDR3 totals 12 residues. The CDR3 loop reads CASSSQAYEQYF. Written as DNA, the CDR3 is TGTGCCAGCAGCTCCCAGGCGTACGAGCAGTACTTC.

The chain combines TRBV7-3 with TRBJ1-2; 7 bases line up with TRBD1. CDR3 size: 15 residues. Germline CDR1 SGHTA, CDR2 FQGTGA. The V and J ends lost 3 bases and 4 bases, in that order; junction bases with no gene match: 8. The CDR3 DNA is TGTGCCAGCAGCTTTCCAGGGACAGAGACCTATGGCTACACCTTC. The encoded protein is CASSFPGTETYGYTF.

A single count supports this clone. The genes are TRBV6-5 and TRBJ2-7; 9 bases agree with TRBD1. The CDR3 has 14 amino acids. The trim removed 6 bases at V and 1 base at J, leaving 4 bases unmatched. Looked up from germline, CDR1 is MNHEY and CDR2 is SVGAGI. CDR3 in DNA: TGTGCCAGCAGGACCGGGACAGGGTCCTACGAGCAGTACTTC. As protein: CASRTGTGSYEQYF.

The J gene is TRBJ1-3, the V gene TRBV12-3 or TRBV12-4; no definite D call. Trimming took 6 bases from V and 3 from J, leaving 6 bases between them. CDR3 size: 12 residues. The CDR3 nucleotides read TGTGCCAGCAGCCTAAATGGAAACACCATATATTTT. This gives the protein CASSLNGNTIYF.

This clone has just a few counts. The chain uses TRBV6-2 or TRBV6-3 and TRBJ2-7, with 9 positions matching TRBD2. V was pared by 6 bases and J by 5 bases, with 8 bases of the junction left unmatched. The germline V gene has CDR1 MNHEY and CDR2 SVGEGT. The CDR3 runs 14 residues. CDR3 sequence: CASSPVSSGNEQYF. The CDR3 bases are TGTGCCAGCAGCCCGGTATCTAGCGGGAACGAGCAGTACTTC.

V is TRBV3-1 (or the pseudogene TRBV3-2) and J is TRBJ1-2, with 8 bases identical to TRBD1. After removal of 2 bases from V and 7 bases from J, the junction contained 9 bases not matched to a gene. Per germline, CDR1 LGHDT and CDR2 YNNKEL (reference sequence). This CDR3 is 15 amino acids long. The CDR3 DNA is TGTGCCAGCAGCCAAACGGACAGGGCGCCGGTTGGCTACACCTTC. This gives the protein CASSQTDRAPVGYTF.

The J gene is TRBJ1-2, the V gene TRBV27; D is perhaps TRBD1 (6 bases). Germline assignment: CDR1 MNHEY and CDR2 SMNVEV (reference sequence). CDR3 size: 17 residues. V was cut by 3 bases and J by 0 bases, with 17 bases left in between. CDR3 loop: CASSFRGGLGANYGYTF. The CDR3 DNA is TGTGCCAGCAGTTTTCGGGGGGGCTTGGGAGCTAACTATGGCTACACCTTC.

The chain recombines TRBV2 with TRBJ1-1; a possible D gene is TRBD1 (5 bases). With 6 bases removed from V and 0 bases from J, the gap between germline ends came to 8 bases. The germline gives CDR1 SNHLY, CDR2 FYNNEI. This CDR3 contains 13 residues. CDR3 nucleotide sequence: TGTGCCAGCAGCCTACAGGTGAACACTGAAGCTTTCTTT. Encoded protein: CASSLQVNTEAFF.

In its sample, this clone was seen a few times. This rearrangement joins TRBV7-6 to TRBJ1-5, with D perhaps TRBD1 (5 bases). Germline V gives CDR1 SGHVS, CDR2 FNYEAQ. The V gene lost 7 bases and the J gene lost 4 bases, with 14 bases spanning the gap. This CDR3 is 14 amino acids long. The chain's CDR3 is CASTSPRGNQPQHF. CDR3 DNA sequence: TGTGCCAGCACCTCCCCCCGGGGGAATCAGCCCCAGCATTTT.

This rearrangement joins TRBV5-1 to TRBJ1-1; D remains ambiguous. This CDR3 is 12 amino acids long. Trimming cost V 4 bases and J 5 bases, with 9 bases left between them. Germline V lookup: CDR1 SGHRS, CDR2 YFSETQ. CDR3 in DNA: TGCGCCAGCAGCGAAGCAGGAACTGAAGCTTTCTTT. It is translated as CASSEAGTEAFF.

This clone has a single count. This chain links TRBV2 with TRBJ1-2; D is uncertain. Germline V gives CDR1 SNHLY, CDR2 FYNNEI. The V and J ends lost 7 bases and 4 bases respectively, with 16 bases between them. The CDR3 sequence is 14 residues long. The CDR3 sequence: CASTRPGEGYGYTF. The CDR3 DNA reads TGTGCCAGCACCAGACCGGGAGAGGGCTATGGCTACACCTTC.

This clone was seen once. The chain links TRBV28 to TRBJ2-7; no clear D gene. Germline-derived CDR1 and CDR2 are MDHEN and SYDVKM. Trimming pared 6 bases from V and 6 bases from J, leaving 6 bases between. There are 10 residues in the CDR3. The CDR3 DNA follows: TGTGCCAGCAGCTCGCGCGAGCAGTACTTC. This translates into CASSSREQYF.

The chain's CDR3 is CASSILAGAEQYF. The CDR3 DNA reads as TGTGCCAGTAGTATACTAGCGGGAGCCGAGCAGTACTTC. The J gene is TRBJ2-7, the V gene TRBV19; TRBD2 agrees at 10 bases. J gave up 6 bases and V 2 bases, and 1 base lay outside the gene matches. The CDR3 totals 13 residues. Germline assignment: CDR1 LNHDA and CDR2 SQIVND (reference sequence).

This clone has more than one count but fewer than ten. The CDR3 DNA is TGCAGCGTTGTGCCCGAAGACAGGGCCGAGCAGTACTTC. This sequence encodes CSVVPEDRAEQYF. The rearrangement joins TRBV29-1 to TRBJ2-7; 7 bases line up with TRBD1. Trimming at V came to 4 bases and at J to 6 bases, leaving 9 bases not matched to a gene. Germline values: CDR1 SQVTM, CDR2 ANQGSEA. CDR3 length: 13 amino acids.

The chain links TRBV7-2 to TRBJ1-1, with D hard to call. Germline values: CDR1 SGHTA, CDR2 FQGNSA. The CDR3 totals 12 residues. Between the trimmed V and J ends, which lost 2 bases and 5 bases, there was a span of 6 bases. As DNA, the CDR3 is TGTGCCAGCAGCTTACTCAGAACTGAAGCTTTCTTT. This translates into CASSLLRTEAFF.

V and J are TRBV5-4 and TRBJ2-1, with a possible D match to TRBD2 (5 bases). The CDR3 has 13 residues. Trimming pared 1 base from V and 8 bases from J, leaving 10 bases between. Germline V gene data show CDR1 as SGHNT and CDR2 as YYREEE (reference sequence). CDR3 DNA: TGTGCCAGCAGCTTGATGAGGGTTCATGAGCAGTTCTTC. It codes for CASSLMRVHEQFF.

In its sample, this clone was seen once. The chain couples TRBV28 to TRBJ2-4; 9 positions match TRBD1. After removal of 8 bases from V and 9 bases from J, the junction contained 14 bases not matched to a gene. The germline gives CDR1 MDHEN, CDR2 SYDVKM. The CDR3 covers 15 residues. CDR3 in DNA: TGTGCCAGCGGATCTACCGGGACAGGGCCAAGCATTCAGTACTTC. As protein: CASGSTGTGPSIQYF.

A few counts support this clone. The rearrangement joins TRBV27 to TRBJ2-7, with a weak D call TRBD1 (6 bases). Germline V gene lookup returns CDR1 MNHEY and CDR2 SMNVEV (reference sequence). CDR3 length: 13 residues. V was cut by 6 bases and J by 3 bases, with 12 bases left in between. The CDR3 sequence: CASRSDSDYEQYF. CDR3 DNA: TGTGCCAGCAGATCGGACAGTGACTACGAGCAGTACTTC.

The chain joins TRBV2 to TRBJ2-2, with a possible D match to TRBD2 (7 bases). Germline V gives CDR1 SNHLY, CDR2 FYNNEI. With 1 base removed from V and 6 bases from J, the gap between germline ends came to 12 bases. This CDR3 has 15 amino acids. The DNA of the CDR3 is TGTGCCAGCAGTGAAGTTCGGGGGGCGTCCGGGGAGCTGTTTTTT. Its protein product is CASSEVRGASGELFF.